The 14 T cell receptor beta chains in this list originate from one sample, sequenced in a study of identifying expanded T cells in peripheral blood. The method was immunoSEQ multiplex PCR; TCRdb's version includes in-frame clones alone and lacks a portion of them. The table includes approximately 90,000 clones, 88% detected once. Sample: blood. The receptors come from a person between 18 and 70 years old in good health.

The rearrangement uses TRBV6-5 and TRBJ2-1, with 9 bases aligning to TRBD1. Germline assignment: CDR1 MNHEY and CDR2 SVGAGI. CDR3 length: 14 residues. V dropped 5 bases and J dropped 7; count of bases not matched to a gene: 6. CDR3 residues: CASSTDRGNNEQFF. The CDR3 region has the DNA TGTGCCAGCAGTACCGACAGGGGGAATAATGAGCAGTTCTTC.

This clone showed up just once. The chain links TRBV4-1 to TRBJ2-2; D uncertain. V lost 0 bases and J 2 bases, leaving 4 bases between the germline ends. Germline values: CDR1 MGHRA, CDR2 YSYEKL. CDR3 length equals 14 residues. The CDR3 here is CASSQDLNTGELFF. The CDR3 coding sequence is TGCGCCAGCAGCCAAGACCTAAACACCGGGGAGCTGTTTTTT.

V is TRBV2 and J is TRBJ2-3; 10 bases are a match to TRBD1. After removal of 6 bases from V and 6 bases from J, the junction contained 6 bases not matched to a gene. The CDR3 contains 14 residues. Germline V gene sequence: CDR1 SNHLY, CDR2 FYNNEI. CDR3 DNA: TGTGCCAGCAGGTCCGGGACAGGGGTCGATACGCAGTATTTT. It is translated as CASRSGTGVDTQYF.

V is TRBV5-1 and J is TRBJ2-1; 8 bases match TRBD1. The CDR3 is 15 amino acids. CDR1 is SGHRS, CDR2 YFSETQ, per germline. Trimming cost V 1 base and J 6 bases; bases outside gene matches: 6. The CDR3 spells CASSLRQGRSNEQFF. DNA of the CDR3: TGCGCCAGCAGCTTGCGACAGGGGAGGTCCAATGAGCAGTTCTTC.

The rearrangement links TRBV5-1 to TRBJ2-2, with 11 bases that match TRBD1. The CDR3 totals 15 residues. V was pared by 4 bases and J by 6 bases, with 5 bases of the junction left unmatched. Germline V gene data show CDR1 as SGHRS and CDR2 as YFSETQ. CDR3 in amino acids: CASSLDRGRAGELFF. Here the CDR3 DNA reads TGCGCCAGCAGCCTGGACAGGGGGCGCGCCGGGGAGCTGTTTTTT.

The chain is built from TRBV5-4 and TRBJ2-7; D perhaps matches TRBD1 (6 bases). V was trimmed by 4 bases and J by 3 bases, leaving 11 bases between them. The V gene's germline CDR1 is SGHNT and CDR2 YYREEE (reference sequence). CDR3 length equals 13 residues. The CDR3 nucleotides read TGTGCCAGCAGCGGGGACACGAACTACGAGCAGTACTTC. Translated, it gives CASSGDTNYEQYF.

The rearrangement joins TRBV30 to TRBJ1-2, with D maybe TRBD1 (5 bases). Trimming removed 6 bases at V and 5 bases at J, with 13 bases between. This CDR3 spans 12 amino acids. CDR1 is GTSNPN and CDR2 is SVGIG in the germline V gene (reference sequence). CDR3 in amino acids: CACAPGLYGYTF. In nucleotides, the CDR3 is TGTGCCTGTGCCCCGGGACTTTATGGCTACACCTTC.

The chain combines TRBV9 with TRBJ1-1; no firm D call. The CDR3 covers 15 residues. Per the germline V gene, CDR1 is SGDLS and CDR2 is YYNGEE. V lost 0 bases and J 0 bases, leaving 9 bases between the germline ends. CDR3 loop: CASSVAGRMNTEAFF. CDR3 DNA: TGTGCCAGCAGCGTAGCAGGTCGAATGAACACTGAAGCTTTCTTT.

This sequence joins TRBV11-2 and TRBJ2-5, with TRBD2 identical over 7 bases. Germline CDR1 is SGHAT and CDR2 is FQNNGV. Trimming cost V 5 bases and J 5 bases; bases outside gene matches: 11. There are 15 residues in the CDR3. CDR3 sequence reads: CASSIRGDGSETQYF. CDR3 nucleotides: TGTGCCAGCAGCATCCGGGGGGACGGTTCTGAGACCCAGTACTTC.

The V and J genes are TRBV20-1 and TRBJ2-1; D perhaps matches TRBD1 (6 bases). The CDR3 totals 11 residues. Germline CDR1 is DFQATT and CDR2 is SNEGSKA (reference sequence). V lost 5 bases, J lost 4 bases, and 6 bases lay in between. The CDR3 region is CSAGQYNEQFF. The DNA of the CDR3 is TGCAGTGCTGGACAGTACAATGAGCAGTTCTTC.

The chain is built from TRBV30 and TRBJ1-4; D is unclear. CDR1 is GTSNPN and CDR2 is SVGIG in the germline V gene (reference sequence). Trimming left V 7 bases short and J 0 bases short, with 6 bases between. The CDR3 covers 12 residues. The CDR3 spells CALRSTNEKLFF. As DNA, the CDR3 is TGTGCCTTACGATCAACTAATGAAAAACTGTTTTTT.

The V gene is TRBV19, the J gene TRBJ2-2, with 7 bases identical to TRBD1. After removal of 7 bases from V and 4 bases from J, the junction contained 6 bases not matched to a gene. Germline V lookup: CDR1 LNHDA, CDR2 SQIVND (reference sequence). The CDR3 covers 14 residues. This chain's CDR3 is CASKDRPFTGELFF. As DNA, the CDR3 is TGTGCCAGTAAGGACAGGCCCTTCACCGGGGAGCTGTTTTTT.

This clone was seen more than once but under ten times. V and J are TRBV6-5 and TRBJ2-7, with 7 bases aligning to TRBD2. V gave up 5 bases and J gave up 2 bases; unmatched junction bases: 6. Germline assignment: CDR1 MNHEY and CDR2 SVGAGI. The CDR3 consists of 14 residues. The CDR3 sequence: CASSRPGTTYEQYF. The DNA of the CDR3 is TGTGCCAGCAGTCGGCCCGGGACTACCTACGAGCAGTACTTC.

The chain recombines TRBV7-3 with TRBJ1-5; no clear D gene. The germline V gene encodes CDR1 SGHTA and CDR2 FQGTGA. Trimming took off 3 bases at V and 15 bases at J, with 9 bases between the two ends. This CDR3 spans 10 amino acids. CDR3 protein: CASSFSLGHF. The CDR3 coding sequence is TGTGCCAGCAGCTTCAGCTTGGGGCATTTT.